These 10 T cell receptor beta chains came from one sample sequenced in a study of shared clonotypes between healthy human individuals. Profiled with immunoSEQ multiplex PCR; TCRdb holds only in-frame clones, not every one. The sample lists 2,500,000 or so clones, about 92% occurring once. Sequencing input: naive CD4+ T cells sorted from blood. As for subset: CD45RA+ positively selected. All receptors come from a man in his late teens or twenties in good health.

With respect to this clone: A read error may produce the germline difference seen at one junction end. The rearrangement links TRBV2 to TRBJ1-3, with a possible D match to TRBD1 (5 bases). Germline CDR1 SNHLY, CDR2 FYNNEI. This CDR3 is 14 amino acids long. The CDR3 spells CASTEWGGGNTIYF. Here the CDR3 DNA reads TGTGCCAGCACTGAATGGGGCGGGGGGAACACCATATATTTT.

The chain combines TRBV2 with TRBJ2-7; TRBD2 matches 9 bases. Germline CDR1 reads SNHLY; CDR2 reads FYNNEI. This CDR3 region has 13 residues. J was trimmed by 1 base and V by 8 bases; bases with no gene match: 3. The CDR3 DNA reads as TGTGCCAGCCAAGCGGGAGGTTCCTACGAGCAGTACTTC. Translating it yields CASQAGGSYEQYF.

The chain links TRBV2 to TRBJ2-2; D gene ambiguous. The CDR3 is 13 residues long. Per the germline V gene, CDR1 is SNHLY and CDR2 is FYNNEI. Trimming took 1 base from V and 7 from J, leaving 7 bases between them. This CDR3 is CASSEEGGGELFF. The CDR3 coding sequence is TGTGCCAGCAGTGAAGAGGGCGGCGGGGAGCTGTTTTTT.

V is TRBV28 and J is TRBJ1-3, with D uncertain. Looked up from germline, CDR1 is MDHEN and CDR2 is SYDVKM. Trimming took 7 bases from V and 0 from J, leaving 16 bases between them. The CDR3 contains 16 residues. The DNA of the CDR3 is TGTGCCAGCACCCGAGGGAAGGGCCGCTCTGGAAACACCATATATTTT. Protein sequence: CASTRGKGRSGNTIYF.

This sequence joins TRBV19 and TRBJ2-1, with TRBD2 matching over 9 bases. This CDR3 is 17 amino acids long. Looked up from germline, CDR1 is LNHDA and CDR2 is SQIVND (reference sequence). The V gene end was trimmed by 1 base and the J gene end by 6 bases; junction bases not matched to a gene: 10. The DNA of the CDR3 is TGTGCCAGTAGTATAGCTAGGACTAGCGCATCATCCAATGAGCAGTTCTTC. As protein: CASSIARTSASSNEQFF. Combining the CDR3 with reference TRBV19 and TRBJ2-1 gives the whole variable domain DGGITQSPKYLFRKEGQNVTLSCEQNLNHDAMYWYRQDPGQGLRLIYYSQIVNDFQKGDIAEGYSVSREKKESFPLTVTSAQKNPTAFYLCASSIARTSASSNEQFFGPGTRLTVL.

J is TRBJ2-2 and V is TRBV19; D is ambiguous. Trimming removed 3 bases from V and 5 bases from J, with 7 bases in between. The CDR3 spans 13 residues. Germline V gives CDR1 LNHDA, CDR2 SQIVND (reference sequence). CDR3 residues: CASSMPGTGELFF. CDR3 DNA: TGTGCCAGTAGTATGCCCGGGACCGGGGAGCTGTTTTTT.

The chain is built from TRBV27 and TRBJ2-2, with TRBD2 matching 14 bases. Germline V gene lookup returns CDR1 MNHEY and CDR2 SMNVEV (reference sequence). Unmatched junction bases numbered 6, after V lost 6 bases and J lost 0 bases. This CDR3 is built from 18 residues. The CDR3 protein is CASRRLAGGGSNTGELFF. The CDR3 DNA reads as TGTGCCAGCAGGCGACTAGCGGGGGGGGGCTCGAACACCGGGGAGCTGTTTTTT.

This chain joins TRBV9 and TRBJ2-1; 7 bases map to TRBD2. The junction had 3 bases not matched to a gene; V was cut back by 3 bases and J by 0 bases. CDR3 length equals 15 residues. In germline, CDR1 is SGDLS, CDR2 YYNGEE. CDR3 sequence (DNA): TGTGCCAGCAGCGCGAGCGGGATCTCCTACAATGAGCAGTTCTTC. Amino acid sequence: CASSASGISYNEQFF.

This chain connects TRBV28 to TRBJ1-5; perhaps TRBD1 as D (5 bases). The V end lost 7 bases, the J end lost 3 bases, and 10 bases lay between the germline ends. Germline CDR1 is MDHEN and CDR2 is SYDVKM. The CDR3 has 13 amino acids. CDR3 sequence reads: CASMGVTNQPQHF. The CDR3 bases are TGTGCCAGCATGGGGGTGACCAATCAGCCCCAGCATTTT.

The chain recombines TRBV6-6 with TRBJ1-2; D unclear. This CDR3 is built from 13 residues. Trimming removed 2 bases from V and 7 bases from J, with 11 bases in between. Germline V gene data show CDR1 as MNHNY and CDR2 as SVGAGI (reference sequence). As DNA, the CDR3 is TGTGCCAGCAGTTACGGCGGGGAAGGTGGCTACACCTTC. This gives the protein CASSYGGEGGYTF.